The rows below give T cell receptor beta chains drawn from one sample of a study of T-cell reconstitution after alpha-beta-depleted transplantation in children. TCRdb passed the PCR reads through MiXCR, listing each CDR3 protein once. The data show about a million distinct CDR3 sequences, 25% to 35% seen once. The source was PBMCs, mostly from graft donor cells, collected 360 days after TCRalphabeta/CD19-depleted stem cell transplant. These receptors were taken from a boy younger than two who had a stem cell transplant for SCID, so the T cells may come from the graft donor. Both conserved end residues are part of each CDR3. A D gene is named only where the DNA matches it firmly. Size tells how often a clone was seen (once, few, many) or the class of an expanded clone, and some rows leave it out.

abundance	v_gene	j_gene	d_gene	CDR3nt	CDR3aa
few	TRBV29-1	TRBJ1-1	NA	TGCAGCGTTGATCTGGGGGGAGGAACTGAAGCTTTCTTT	CSVDLGGGTEAFF
few	TRBV29-1	TRBJ1-2	TRBD1	TGCAGCGCCTGGGACAGGGGGTTTGTGCTCGACTATGGCTACACCTTC	CSAWDRGFVLDYGYTF
many	TRBV7-6	TRBJ2-5	NA	TGTGCCAGCAGTTCTGGCAGTGAAGAGACCCAGTACTTC	CASSSGSEETQYF
NA	TRBV5-4	TRBJ1-2	NA	TGTGCCAGCAGCCAAGATCGGGGCGTTAGCTATGGCTACACCTTC	CASSQDRGVSYGYTF
few	TRBV3-1	TRBJ2-3	TRBD2	TGTGCCAGCGGCGGACTAGCGGGGGATGAGTATTTT	CASGGLAGDEYF
NA	TRBV2	TRBJ1-1	NA	TGTGCCAGCAGGGCGTTTCGGGATACTGAAGCTTTCTTT	CASRAFRDTEAFF
NA	TRBV7-8	TRBJ2-5	TRBD2	TGTGCCAGCAGCTTCCCGTTAAAACTAGCGGGGGAAGAGACCCAGTACTTC	CASSFPLKLAGEETQYF
few	TRBV7-8	TRBJ2-1	NA	TGTGCCAGCGGGACCACAGGCGTCACGGGCAATGAGCAGTTCTTC	CASGTTGVTGNEQFF
few	TRBV5-4	TRBJ2-7	TRBD2	TGTGCCAGCTGGACTAGCGGGGTCTCCTACGAGCAGTACTTC	CASWTSGVSYEQYF
few	TRBV12-3/TRBV12-4	TRBJ2-5	NA	TGTGCCAGCAGTTTAGCGGGAGTGAGGGGGTACCAAGAGACCCAGTACTTC	CASSLAGVRGYQETQYF
NA	TRBV20-1	TRBJ2-5	NA	TGCAGTGCCCCGAGAGGTGGAAGGGGAGAGACCCAGTACTTC	CSAPRGGRGETQYF
NA	TRBV12-3/TRBV12-4	TRBJ1-1	NA	TGTGCCAGCAGTTTCTCAACCTCTTACACTGAAGCTTTCTTT	CASSFSTSYTEAFF
NA	TRBV30	TRBJ2-7	NA	TGTGCCTGGAGAAACAGGCCGTCCTCCTACGAGCAGTACTTC	CAWRNRPSSYEQYF
NA	TRBV5-1	TRBJ2-1	TRBD1	TGCGCCAGCAGCTTGGAGGTCAGGGGGCGGTTGCAGTTCTTC	CASSLEVRGRLQFF
NA	TRBV9	TRBJ2-5	TRBD2	TGTGCCAGCAGCGTAGATGAGACTAGCGGGTTCGAAGAGACCCAGTACTTC	CASSVDETSGFEETQYF
once	TRBV12-1	TRBJ1-1	NA	TGTGCCAGCAACTCCCTCAGGTGGATCATGAACACTGAAGCTTTCTTT	CASNSLRWIMNTEAFF
few	TRBV4-1	TRBJ2-1	TRBD1	TGCGCCAGCAGCCAACCTGGGACAGTCTACAATGAGCAGTTCTTC	CASSQPGTVYNEQFF
NA	TRBV7-2	TRBJ2-7	NA	TGTGCCAGCAGCTTCGCAGGGGCCGGCTACGAGCAGTACTTC	CASSFAGAGYEQYF
NA	TRBV7-2	TRBJ1-5	NA	TGTGCCAGCAGCTTAGCGTTAATTGTAGGGTTCGGCAATCAGCCCCAGCATTTT	CASSLALIVGFGNQPQHF
few	TRBV20-1	TRBJ2-2	NA	TGCAGTGCTAGAGATCAAAAGGCGAACACCGGGGAGCTGTTTTTT	CSARDQKANTGELFF
NA	TRBV5-1	TRBJ2-7	NA	TGCGCCAGCAGCTTTAATTATGGTTACGAGCAGTACTTC	CASSFNYGYEQYF